The next 18 T cell receptor beta chains were all read from a single sample in a study of CD8+ T cells in alopecia areata. Treatment described: oral pan-JAK inhibitor, 5-10 mg twice daily. It was cDNA, reverse transcribed from extracted RNA, that served as the sequencing template. The protocol was immunoSEQ multiplex PCR, while the TCRdb copy is restricted to in-frame clones and leaves out a portion. The sample lists about 140,000 clones, about 85% occurring once. The specimen was CD8+ T cells sorted from blood, collected at week 4, from a patient treated with tofacitinib. The source is a human donor with alopecia areata.

This rearrangement joins TRBV29-1 to TRBJ2-1; TRBD1 aligns across 7 bases. The CDR3 length is 14 residues. The junction had 8 bases not matched to a gene; V was cut back by 5 bases and J by 4 bases. The germline V gene has CDR1 SQVTM and CDR2 ANQGSEA. The CDR3, as DNA: TGCAGCGTTATGTCCGGGACAGAGTACAATGAGCAGTTCTTC. Translated: CSVMSGTEYNEQFF.

The chain links TRBV7-9 to TRBJ2-1, with D possibly matching TRBD2 (5 bases). Germline V gene sequence: CDR1 SEHNR, CDR2 FQNEAQ (reference sequence). The CDR3 consists of 16 residues. V gave up 3 bases and J gave up 7 bases, with 19 bases separating them. As DNA, the CDR3 is TGTGCCAGCAGCTTGGACTTGGGCCCACACCCTAATGAGCAGTTCTTC. Translated: CASSLDLGPHPNEQFF. The whole variable domain, filled in from reference TRBV7-9 and TRBJ2-1, reads DTGVSQNPRHKITKRGQNVTFRCDPISEHNRLYWYRQTLGQGPEFLTYFQNEAQLEKSRLLSDRFSAERPKGSFSTLEIQRTEQGDSAMYLCASSLDLGPHPNEQFFGPGTRLTVL.

The CDR3 sequence: CASSVRAGAAYVHEQFF. DNA of the CDR3: TGTGCCAGCAGTGTACGAGCGGGAGCAGCATATGTCCATGAGCAGTTCTTC. J is TRBJ2-1 and V is TRBV2; 8 nucleotides agree with TRBD2. V dropped 4 bases and J dropped 8; count of bases not matched to a gene: 16. Looked up from germline, CDR1 is SNHLY and CDR2 is FYNNEI. The CDR3 is 17 amino acids.

V and J are TRBV30 and TRBJ1-5; 10 nucleotides align to TRBD1. Per the germline V gene, CDR1 is GTSNPN and CDR2 is SVGIG (reference sequence). CDR3 length: 14 residues. The CDR3 protein is CAYDLGQGNQPQHF. CDR3 DNA: TGTGCTTACGACCTGGGACAGGGGAATCAGCCCCAGCATTTT.

This clone has only a few counts. The chain is built from TRBV7-9 and TRBJ2-4; TRBD2 might be the D (5 bases). This CDR3 is 15 amino acids long. Trimming took 3 bases from V and 5 from J, leaving 14 bases between them. Looked up from germline, CDR1 is SEHNR and CDR2 is FQNEAQ (reference sequence). Here the CDR3 reads CASSFSETAENIQYF. CDR3 DNA: TGTGCCAGCAGCTTTAGCGAGACCGCCGAAAACATTCAGTACTTC.

The rearrangement joins TRBV10-1 to TRBJ2-7; D unclear. In germline, CDR1 is WNHNN, CDR2 SYGVQD (reference sequence). Trimming removed 0 bases from V and 3 bases from J, with 3 bases in between. There are 12 residues in the CDR3. CDR3 region: CASSESFYEQYF. As DNA, the CDR3 is TGCGCCAGCAGTGAGTCGTTCTACGAGCAGTACTTC.

The gene calls are TRBV29-1 and TRBJ1-1; D gene ambiguous. Deletions cut 7 bases from V and 8 bases from J, with 14 bases between. Germline V lookup: CDR1 SQVTM, CDR2 ANQGSEA. This CDR3 contains 11 residues. Here the CDR3 reads CSAQVQEEAFF. Here the CDR3 DNA reads TGCAGCGCCCAGGTGCAGGAAGAAGCTTTCTTT.

This CDR3 reads CASSPPDRDMNTEAFF. The CDR3 DNA reads as TGTGCCAGCAGCCCGCCCGACAGAGACATGAACACTGAAGCTTTCTTT. The chain has TRBV5-6 and TRBJ1-1; D perhaps matches TRBD1 (5 bases). In germline, CDR1 is SGHDT, CDR2 YYEEEE. The V gene lost 4 bases and the J gene lost 0 bases, with 16 bases spanning the gap. CDR3 length: 16 residues. Full variable domain (outside the CDR3, taken from reference TRBV5-6 and TRBJ1-1): DAGVTQSPTHLIKTRGQQVTLRCSPKSGHDTVSWYQQALGQGPQFIFQYYEEEERQRGNFPDRFSGHQFPNYSSELNVNALLLGDSALYLCASSPPDRDMNTEAFFGQGTRLTVV.

The gene calls are TRBV6-5 and TRBJ2-3; D might be TRBD2 (7 bases). Germline loops: CDR1 MNHEY, CDR2 SVGAGI. This CDR3 is 15 amino acids long. Deletions cut 5 bases from V and 1 base from J, with 13 bases between. CDR3 in amino acids: CASSGAGAGTDTQYF. CDR3 in DNA: TGTGCCAGCAGTGGGGCGGGGGCCGGCACAGATACGCAGTATTTT.

The V gene is TRBV7-9, the J gene TRBJ2-5; weak D call: TRBD2 (6 bases). The V end was cut by 6 bases, the J end by 5 bases, with 16 bases between. CDR1 and CDR2 (germline): SEHNR, FQNEAQ (reference sequence). The CDR3 covers 14 residues. The CDR3 nucleotides read TGTGCCAGCAGATTGGGGGGAAACGGCGAGACCCAGTACTTC. It specifies CASRLGGNGETQYF.

The DNA for the CDR3 is TGCGCCACCCGAGGGACCTCTATTACTGAAGCTTTCTTT. Translation gives CATRGTSITEAFF. The rearrangement links TRBV4-1 to TRBJ1-1, with D perhaps matching TRBD1 (5 bases). Germline assignment: CDR1 MGHRA and CDR2 YSYEKL. V lost 10 bases to trimming and J lost 5 bases, with 17 bases between them. The CDR3 consists of 13 residues.

This clone was detected a few times. This sequence joins TRBV11-2 and TRBJ2-7; D perhaps matches TRBD2 (6 bases). Germline CDR1 SGHAT, CDR2 FQNNGV. The V gene lost 1 base and the J gene lost 3 bases, with 16 bases spanning the gap. The CDR3 contains 16 residues. CDR3 loop: CASSLALGGSVYEQYF. As DNA, the CDR3 is TGTGCCAGCAGCTTAGCCCTGGGGGGTTCGGTCTACGAGCAGTACTTC.

Concerning this clone itself: Other DNA sequences in this sample translate to the same CDR3. This sequence joins TRBV27 and TRBJ2-1, with TRBD2 matching 9 bases. Germline CDR1 reads MNHEY; CDR2 reads SMNVEV (reference sequence). The CDR3 length is 13 residues. J was trimmed by 2 bases and V by 7 bases; bases with no gene match: 0. The CDR3 region has the DNA TGTGCCAGCACTAGCGGGACCTACAATGAGCAGTTCTTC. It specifies CASTSGTYNEQFF.

The CDR3 coding sequence is TGCAGCGTTGAACTGAACCAAGACTACTACGAGCAGTACTTC. Translation gives CSVELNQDYYEQYF. The V and J genes are TRBV29-1 and TRBJ2-7, with a possible D match to TRBD2 (5 bases). Deletions cut 2 bases from V and 3 bases from J, with 14 bases between. Per germline, CDR1 SQVTM and CDR2 ANQGSEA. The CDR3 spans 14 residues.

The CDR3, as DNA: TGCAGCGTTGAAGATCAGTCCTGGCCGAGGAGGGAGCTGTTTTTT. Translating gives CSVEDQSWPRRELFF. This chain uses TRBV29-1 with TRBJ2-2; D call uncertain. Trimming cost V 0 bases and J 9 bases, with 17 bases left between them. The CDR3 totals 15 residues. Germline assignment: CDR1 SQVTM and CDR2 ANQGSEA.

J is TRBJ2-5 and V is TRBV7-9; D gene uncertain. The CDR3 runs to 14 residues. Germline V gene lookup returns CDR1 SEHNR and CDR2 FQNEAQ (reference sequence). Trimming pared 5 bases from V and 3 bases from J, leaving 13 bases between. CDR3 loop: CASSPPRTEETQYF. The CDR3 DNA reads as TGTGCCAGCAGCCCACCGAGGACCGAAGAGACCCAGTACTTC.

The rearrangement joins TRBV29-1 to TRBJ2-1; the D gene could be TRBD1 or TRBD2 (6 bases each). Germline V gene data show CDR1 as SQVTM and CDR2 as ANQGSEA. With 7 bases removed from V and 7 bases from J, the gap between germline ends came to 20 bases. There are 14 residues in the CDR3. CDR3 loop: CSGEGGSRGNEQFF. The CDR3 bases are TGCAGCGGCGAGGGGGGTAGTAGAGGGAATGAGCAGTTCTTC.

The chain has TRBV4-1 and TRBJ2-3; D is ambiguous. The CDR3 covers 16 residues. V lost 1 base and J 0 bases, leaving 11 bases between the germline ends. Germline CDR1 and CDR2: MGHRA and YSYEKL. CDR3 nucleotide sequence: TGCGCCAGCAGCCAAGTTCGATGGCGTAGCACAGATACGCAGTATTTT. This gives the protein CASSQVRWRSTDTQYF.